This T cell receptor (beta chain) comes out of a study of beta chain features in type 1 diabetes. Study at large: There were approximately 110,000,000 sorted cells examined across all samples.

Findings of the study overall: There were fewer insertions and more deletions at the VDJ junctions of type 1 diabetes patients. Significant though moderate, a shortening of TCRB CDR3s appeared in all four CD4+ subsets of Type 1 diabetes patients.

Investigators reverse transcribed all isolated RNA, so they sequenced expressed TCRB transcripts. The average read count of naive, central memory and regulatory T cell samples was some 3.9 million. Here immunoSEQ multiplex PCR was the method, and the copy in TCRdb shows in-frame clones only, minus some. The table shows around 180,000 clones, with almost 8% occurring only once. CDR1 and CDR2 from the germline V gene are SGHRS and YFSETQ. This CDR3 contains 15 residues. Trimming shortened V by 3 bases and J by 3 bases, and 16 bases separated the two germline ends. With regard to this clone: Its target is unknown.

Specimen: central memory CD4+ T cells from blood. This chain uses TRBV5-1 with TRBJ2-7, with D maybe TRBD2 (6 bases). The receptor's source is a man between 18 and 29 years old with type 1 diabetes. Written as DNA, the CDR3 is TGCGCCAGCAGCTCCCGCGGTGGAGGGATCTACGAGCAGTACTTC. Its translation: CASSSRGGGIYEQYF. Full variable domain (missing parts from reference TRBV5-1 and TRBJ2-7): KAGVTQTPRYLIKTRGQQVTLSCSPISGHRSVSWYQQTPGQGLQFLFEYFSETQRNKGNFPGRFSGRQFSNSRSEMNVSTLELGDSALYLCASSSRGGGIYEQYFGPGTRLTVT.